The rows below give T cell receptor beta chains drawn from one sample of a study of identical twins. TCRdb ran MiXCR on the 5' RACE reads and lists one entry per CDR3 protein. The sample has around 1.7 million distinct CDR3 sequences, under 35% seen once. Sequencing input: cord blood. The receptors shown here come from a newborn girl in good health. CDR3s include the opening cysteine and the closing phenylalanine or tryptophan. Fields, in order: clone size, V gene, J gene, D gene, CDR3 DNA, CDR3 protein. The D gene is left open where the match is weak. A clone size is listed for some rows: how often the clone was seen (once, few, many), or a class if it is expanded.

clone_size: NA; v_call: TRBV12-3/TRBV12-4; j_call: TRBJ2-3; d_call: NA; cdr3_nt: TGTGCCAGCAGTTTTATCGGCACAAGCACAGATACGCAGTATTTT; cdr3_aa: CASSFIGTSTDTQYF
clone_size: NA; v_call: TRBV4-2; j_call: TRBJ2-1; d_call: NA; cdr3_nt: TGTGCCAGCAGGCTAGACCCTAGCTCCTACAATGAGCAGTTCTTC; cdr3_aa: CASRLDPSSYNEQFF
clone_size: NA; v_call: TRBV5-1; j_call: TRBJ2-7; d_call: TRBD2; cdr3_nt: TGCGCCAGCAGCTTGGTGCCTAGCGGAAACTACGAGCAGTACTTC; cdr3_aa: CASSLVPSGNYEQYF
clone_size: NA; v_call: TRBV3-1; j_call: TRBJ2-1; d_call: NA; cdr3_nt: TGTGCCAGCAGCCAACAGTTGGGCTCCTACAATGAGCAGTTCTTC; cdr3_aa: CASSQQLGSYNEQFF
clone_size: many; v_call: TRBV7-2; j_call: TRBJ1-4; d_call: NA; cdr3_nt: TGTGCCAGCAGCTTAAGCCCAACAGGGTTACGGGAAAAACTGTTTTTT; cdr3_aa: CASSLSPTGLREKLFF
clone_size: NA; v_call: TRBV6-5; j_call: TRBJ2-2; d_call: TRBD2; cdr3_nt: TGTGCCAGCAGTTTCTACAGCGGGAGGGCCGGGGAGCTGTTTTTT; cdr3_aa: CASSFYSGRAGELFF
clone_size: few; v_call: TRBV20-1; j_call: TRBJ2-3; d_call: NA; cdr3_nt: TGCAGTGCCATGAGAGGGCCCCAGGGAGATACGCAGTATTTT; cdr3_aa: CSAMRGPQGDTQYF
clone_size: many; v_call: TRBV7-2; j_call: TRBJ2-6; d_call: NA; cdr3_nt: TGTGCCAGCAGTTTATACTCTGGGGCCAACGTCCTGACTTTC; cdr3_aa: CASSLYSGANVLTF
clone_size: NA; v_call: TRBV20-1; j_call: TRBJ1-5; d_call: NA; cdr3_nt: TGCAGTGTTAGGTGGGGGTCCTCGTTAGGCAATCAGCCCCAGCATTTT; cdr3_aa: CSVRWGSSLGNQPQHF
clone_size: NA; v_call: TRBV2; j_call: TRBJ2-1; d_call: TRBD2; cdr3_nt: TGTGCCAGCAAACCAGGACTAGCGTTTAGCTCCTACAATGAGCAGTTCTTC; cdr3_aa: CASKPGLAFSSYNEQFF
clone_size: many; v_call: TRBV10-3; j_call: TRBJ1-1; d_call: NA; cdr3_nt: TGTGCCATCAGTGAGTCTGGGGGAAACACTGAAGCTTTCTTT; cdr3_aa: CAISESGGNTEAFF
clone_size: once; v_call: TRBV4-2; j_call: TRBJ2-7; d_call: NA; cdr3_nt: TGTGCCAGCGGCCAAGTGCCAGGTGGCTACGAGCAGTACTTC; cdr3_aa: CASGQVPGGYEQYF
clone_size: NA; v_call: TRBV12-3/TRBV12-4; j_call: TRBJ2-7; d_call: NA; cdr3_nt: TGTGCCAGCAGTTCCGCTAGTCCCGAGCAGTACTTC; cdr3_aa: CASSSASPEQYF
clone_size: NA; v_call: TRBV25-1; j_call: TRBJ2-1; d_call: NA; cdr3_nt: TGTGCCAGCAGTGATTACGGGGGACCCAATGAGCAGTTCTTC; cdr3_aa: CASSDYGGPNEQFF
clone_size: few; v_call: TRBV24-1; j_call: TRBJ2-1; d_call: NA; cdr3_nt: TGTGCCTTAGGAGCCCGCTCCTACAATGAGCAGTTCTTC; cdr3_aa: CALGARSYNEQFF
clone_size: few; v_call: TRBV20-1; j_call: TRBJ1-2; d_call: TRBD1; cdr3_nt: TGCAGTGCAATGACAGGGACCTATGGCTACACCTTC; cdr3_aa: CSAMTGTYGYTF
clone_size: few; v_call: TRBV5-1; j_call: TRBJ2-3; d_call: NA; cdr3_nt: TGCGCCAGCAGCTTTCCAGACGGGGATACGCAGTATTTT; cdr3_aa: CASSFPDGDTQYF
clone_size: NA; v_call: TRBV28; j_call: TRBJ2-7; d_call: NA; cdr3_nt: TGTGCCAGCAGTTTACGAAGGTGGGGCCCATCCTACGAGCAGTACTTC; cdr3_aa: CASSLRRWGPSYEQYF
clone_size: NA; v_call: TRBV24-1; j_call: TRBJ1-2; d_call: TRBD1; cdr3_nt: TGTGCCACCAGTGATTTGCTACAGGGGCTTTCTAACTATGGCTACACCTTC; cdr3_aa: CATSDLLQGLSNYGYTF
clone_size: NA; v_call: TRBV21-1; j_call: TRBJ2-3; d_call: NA; cdr3_nt: TGTGCCAGCAGCAAACTTGGACAGCGTTATTCGCATTCTACGCAGTATTTT; cdr3_aa: CASSKLGQRYSHSTQYF
clone_size: few; v_call: TRBV10-2; j_call: TRBJ2-7; d_call: TRBD1; cdr3_nt: TGCGCCAGCATTAGTAGGGACAGGGGGCGATACGAGCAGTACTTC; cdr3_aa: CASISRDRGRYEQYF
clone_size: few; v_call: TRBV12-3/TRBV12-4; j_call: TRBJ2-3; d_call: NA; cdr3_nt: TGTGCCAGCAGTTTGTCGGGTCACGCAGATACGCAGTATTTT; cdr3_aa: CASSLSGHADTQYF
clone_size: many; v_call: TRBV6-2/TRBV6-3; j_call: TRBJ2-1; d_call: NA; cdr3_nt: TGTGCCAGCACCGGAGCGAGATCCTACAATGAGCAGTTCTTC; cdr3_aa: CASTGARSYNEQFF
clone_size: few; v_call: TRBV5-1; j_call: TRBJ1-6; d_call: NA; cdr3_nt: TGCGCCAGCAGCACGGAAGCCACGAATTCACCCCTCCACTTT; cdr3_aa: CASSTEATNSPLHF
clone_size: few; v_call: TRBV7-2; j_call: TRBJ2-5; d_call: NA; cdr3_nt: TGTGCCAGCAGCTTGGGCATAGCCAATGAGCAGTACTTC; cdr3_aa: CASSLGIANEQYF
clone_size: NA; v_call: TRBV5-1; j_call: TRBJ2-1; d_call: TRBD2; cdr3_nt: TGCGCCAGCAGCTTGACGCGGGAGTGGCGCAATGAGCAGTTCTTC; cdr3_aa: CASSLTREWRNEQFF
clone_size: NA; v_call: TRBV20-1; j_call: TRBJ2-5; d_call: NA; cdr3_nt: TGCAGTGCTAGAGAGGTCAGGGGCGGGGAGACCCAGTACTTC; cdr3_aa: CSAREVRGGETQYF
clone_size: few; v_call: TRBV7-2; j_call: TRBJ2-4; d_call: NA; cdr3_nt: TGTGCCAGCAGCTCCCAGATCGGGAGCTTAAGAAACATTCAGTACTTC; cdr3_aa: CASSSQIGSLRNIQYF
clone_size: NA; v_call: TRBV9; j_call: TRBJ2-3; d_call: TRBD2; cdr3_nt: TGTGCCAGCAGCACTACTAGCGGGGGGGCTGCAGATACGCAGTATTTT; cdr3_aa: CASSTTSGGAADTQYF
clone_size: NA; v_call: TRBV5-1; j_call: TRBJ1-6; d_call: NA; cdr3_nt: TGCGCCAGCAGCTTGGATCCCACCTATAATTCACCCCTCCACTTT; cdr3_aa: CASSLDPTYNSPLHF
clone_size: NA; v_call: TRBV6-6; j_call: TRBJ2-7; d_call: NA; cdr3_nt: TGTGCCAGCAGTTACCGGACACTTACCCACTACGAGCAGTACTTC; cdr3_aa: CASSYRTLTHYEQYF
clone_size: NA; v_call: TRBV20-1; j_call: TRBJ1-6; d_call: NA; cdr3_nt: TGCAGTGCTAGGTCTGGGGGCCAGTATAATTCACCCCTCCACTTT; cdr3_aa: CSARSGGQYNSPLHF
clone_size: NA; v_call: TRBV2; j_call: TRBJ2-2; d_call: NA; cdr3_nt: TGTGCCAGCACGAGGGACTTACTAAAGAACACCGGGGAGCTGTTTTTT; cdr3_aa: CASTRDLLKNTGELFF
clone_size: NA; v_call: TRBV28; j_call: TRBJ1-3; d_call: NA; cdr3_nt: TGTGCCAGCAGTCTGATATGGGGCCCCTCTGGAAACACCATATATTTT; cdr3_aa: CASSLIWGPSGNTIYF
clone_size: NA; v_call: TRBV29-1; j_call: TRBJ2-5; d_call: NA; cdr3_nt: TGCAGCGTCGGGACCTACGAGCTGTACTTC; cdr3_aa: CSVGTYELYF
clone_size: NA; v_call: TRBV10-2; j_call: TRBJ2-5; d_call: TRBD2; cdr3_nt: TGCGCCAGCAGTGAGTCGACTGGCGGGACTAGCGGGAACTTACGAAAGACCCAGTACTTC; cdr3_aa: CASSESTGGTSGNLRKTQYF
clone_size: few; v_call: TRBV11-1; j_call: TRBJ2-1; d_call: TRBD2; cdr3_nt: TGTGCCAGCAGCTTAGGAAACCTAGCGGCCCCGGGGAATGAGCAGTTCTTC; cdr3_aa: CASSLGNLAAPGNEQFF
clone_size: few; v_call: TRBV13; j_call: TRBJ2-1; d_call: TRBD1; cdr3_nt: TGTGCCAGCGGAAAACTAGACAGGGGTCACAATGAGCAGTTCTTC; cdr3_aa: CASGKLDRGHNEQFF
clone_size: NA; v_call: TRBV6-5; j_call: TRBJ2-3; d_call: TRBD2; cdr3_nt: TGTGCCAGCAGTTTTACGACTAGCGGCTCCTCTCCTAGCACAGATACGCAGTATTTT; cdr3_aa: CASSFTTSGSSPSTDTQYF
clone_size: NA; v_call: TRBV13; j_call: TRBJ2-3; d_call: NA; cdr3_nt: TGTGCCAGCAGCCATCGTCCAGATACGCAGTATTTT; cdr3_aa: CASSHRPDTQYF
clone_size: few; v_call: TRBV10-3; j_call: TRBJ1-2; d_call: TRBD1; cdr3_nt: TGTGCCATCAGTGGGACAGGGGAAGGCTACACCTTC; cdr3_aa: CAISGTGEGYTF
clone_size: few; v_call: TRBV24-1; j_call: TRBJ1-2; d_call: TRBD1; cdr3_nt: TGTGCCACCAGTGAGGGACAGGCCTATGGCTACACCTTC; cdr3_aa: CATSEGQAYGYTF
clone_size: NA; v_call: TRBV9; j_call: TRBJ2-3; d_call: TRBD2; cdr3_nt: TGTGCCAGCAGCGCCAGCGGGAGAAACACAGATACGCAGTATTTT; cdr3_aa: CASSASGRNTDTQYF
clone_size: few; v_call: TRBV20-1; j_call: TRBJ2-1; d_call: TRBD2; cdr3_nt: TGCAGTGCTAGATTTAGCGGGAGTAACGATGAGCAGTTCTTC; cdr3_aa: CSARFSGSNDEQFF
clone_size: few; v_call: TRBV3-1; j_call: TRBJ1-1; d_call: NA; cdr3_nt: TGTGCCAGCAGCCAGAACACCGTGGTCACTGAAGCTTTCTTT; cdr3_aa: CASSQNTVVTEAFF
clone_size: few; v_call: TRBV10-3; j_call: TRBJ2-3; d_call: TRBD2; cdr3_nt: TGTGCCATCAGTGACTCAGGGACTAGCGGGGGTACGCAGTATTTT; cdr3_aa: CAISDSGTSGGTQYF
clone_size: few; v_call: TRBV20-1; j_call: TRBJ2-5; d_call: NA; cdr3_nt: TGCAGTGCTGGCGATAATGAGCAGTACTTC; cdr3_aa: CSAGDNEQYF
clone_size: NA; v_call: TRBV27; j_call: TRBJ1-5; d_call: NA; cdr3_nt: TGTGCCAGCAGGAGAGTGACCCGGAGCAATCAGCCCCAGCATTTT; cdr3_aa: CASRRVTRSNQPQHF
clone_size: NA; v_call: TRBV5-1; j_call: TRBJ2-3; d_call: NA; cdr3_nt: TGCGCCAGCAGCGCTGGACTTAGCACGGATATGCAGTATTTT; cdr3_aa: CASSAGLSTDMQYF
clone_size: NA; v_call: TRBV20-1; j_call: TRBJ2-3; d_call: NA; cdr3_nt: TGCAGTGCTCCTACCCGGGGGGCCACAGATACGCAGTATTTT; cdr3_aa: CSAPTRGATDTQYF
clone_size: NA; v_call: TRBV28; j_call: TRBJ2-3; d_call: NA; cdr3_nt: TGTGCCAGCAGTCTTCATAGCGGACGCACAGATACGCAGTATTTT; cdr3_aa: CASSLHSGRTDTQYF
clone_size: few; v_call: TRBV4-1; j_call: TRBJ1-5; d_call: NA; cdr3_nt: TGCGCCAGCAGCCAAGGAGGCGCCGGCCATCAGCCCCAGCATTTT; cdr3_aa: CASSQGGAGHQPQHF
clone_size: NA; v_call: TRBV14; j_call: TRBJ2-7; d_call: NA; cdr3_nt: TGTGCCAGCAGCCACCAGGGTTTATTTTACGAGCAGTACTTC; cdr3_aa: CASSHQGLFYEQYF
clone_size: few; v_call: TRBV5-1; j_call: TRBJ2-1; d_call: TRBD2; cdr3_nt: TGCGCCAGCAGCCCTCGGACTAGCGTCCATGAGCAGTTCTTC; cdr3_aa: CASSPRTSVHEQFF
clone_size: few; v_call: TRBV10-3; j_call: TRBJ2-2; d_call: NA; cdr3_nt: TGTGCCATCAGTGGACTCCAGGACGCCGGGGAGCTGTTTTTT; cdr3_aa: CAISGLQDAGELFF
clone_size: NA; v_call: TRBV2; j_call: TRBJ1-5; d_call: NA; cdr3_nt: TGTGCCAGCAGTGGTGGTTTTTGGGGTAGCAATCAGCCCCAGCATTTT; cdr3_aa: CASSGGFWGSNQPQHF